This T cell receptor (beta chain) was observed in a study of cytomegalovirus exposure and HLA in healthy donors. Study results and caveats: There were reportedly fewer N-insertions in an Asian-associated ancestry cluster than the approximately 600-donor mean, in a later analysis. Sequencing likely generated an artifact that appeared as a cluster of highly shared sequence variants.

The PCR employed 60 Vbeta primers together with 13 Jbeta primers. Original analysis: Per a later analysis, the number of unique TCR beta chains was approximately 80 million, of which roughly 9.9 million were shared. Clones were sequenced by immunoSEQ multiplex PCR, and TCRdb holds only the in-frame ones, with some missing. The DNA was the basis for D and trimming; V, J and clone size are from that table. The table records roughly 250,000 clones, 80% of them present only once. Germline V lookup: CDR1 MNHEY, CDR2 SMNVEV (reference sequence). The CDR3 is made up of 13 amino acids. Trimming cost V 5 bases and J 5 bases; bases outside gene matches: 3. Regarding this clone: Its antigen is not known.

This chain connects TRBV27 to TRBJ1-5; 7 nucleotides align to TRBD1. This receptor was identified in a girl aged 2 to 10 in good health and CMV-seronegative. What was sequenced was PBMCs. The CDR3 nucleotides are TGTGCCAGCAGTGCCACAGGGGATCAGCCCCAGCATTTT. Translating it yields CASSATGDQPQHF.